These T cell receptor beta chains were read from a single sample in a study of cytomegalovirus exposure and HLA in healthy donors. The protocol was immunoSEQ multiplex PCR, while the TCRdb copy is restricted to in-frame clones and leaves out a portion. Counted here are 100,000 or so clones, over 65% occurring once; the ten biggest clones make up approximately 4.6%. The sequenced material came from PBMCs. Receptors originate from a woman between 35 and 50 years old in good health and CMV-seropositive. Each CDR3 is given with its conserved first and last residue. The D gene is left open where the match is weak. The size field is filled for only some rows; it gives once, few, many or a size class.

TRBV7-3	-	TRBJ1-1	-	TGTGCCAGCAGCTTAACGGGGAGGGACACTGAAGCTTTCTTT	CASSLTGRDTEAFF
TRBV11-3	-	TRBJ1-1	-	TGTGCCAGCAGCTTAGTTCAGGGGCGGTCTGAAGCTTTCTTT	CASSLVQGRSEAFF
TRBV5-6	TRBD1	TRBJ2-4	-	TGTGCCAGCAGCGAGCCGGGACAGCTAGCCAAAAACATTCAGTACTTC	CASSEPGQLAKNIQYF
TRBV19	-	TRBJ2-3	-	TGTGCCAGTAGTACACGACAGGAAAGTAACACAGATACGCAGTATTTT	CASSTRQESNTDTQYF
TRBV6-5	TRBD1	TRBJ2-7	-	TGTGCCAGCAGTCGTACCCGGGACAGCTACGAGCAGTACTTC	CASSRTRDSYEQYF
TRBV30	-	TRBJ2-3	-	TGTGCCTGGAGTGTACTAGGGCTCAGCACAGATACGCAGTATTTT	CAWSVLGLSTDTQYF
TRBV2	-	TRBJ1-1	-	TGTGCCAGCAGTGATGGTCCAGGTCGGGGGTCTGAAGCTTTCTTT	CASSDGPGRGSEAFF
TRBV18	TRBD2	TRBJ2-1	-	TGTGCCAGCTCGCCCCGCCCCCCAAGCGGGAGCTACAATGAGCAGTTCTTC	CASSPRPPSGSYNEQFF
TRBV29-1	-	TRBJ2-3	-	TGCAGCGTCGAATCCGGGTCCCGCACAGATACGCAGTATTTT	CSVESGSRTDTQYF
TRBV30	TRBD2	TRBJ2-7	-	TGTGCCTGGAGTGTAGGCGGGAGCATCTACGAGCAGTACTTC	CAWSVGGSIYEQYF
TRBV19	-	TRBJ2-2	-	TGTGCCAGTAGCCAAGGACAGGTGAACACCGGGGGGCTGTTTTTT	CASSQGQVNTGGLFF
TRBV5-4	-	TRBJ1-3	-	TGTGCCAGCAGCTTGATTTCCCGGACAGACAGGGGAAACACCATATATTTT	CASSLISRTDRGNTIYF
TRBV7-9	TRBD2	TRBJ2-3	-	TGTGCCAGCAGATCCGGGACTAGCGGCTTCACAGATACGCAGTATTTT	CASRSGTSGFTDTQYF
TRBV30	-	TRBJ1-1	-	TGTGCCTGGTCTTACAGGTCGAACACTGAAGCTTTCTTT	CAWSYRSNTEAFF
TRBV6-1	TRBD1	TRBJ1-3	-	TGTGCCAGCGATCGGACAGGGTTCTCTGGAAACACCATATATTTT	CASDRTGFSGNTIYF
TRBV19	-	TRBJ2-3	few	TGTGCCAGTAGTCCTAGAACTAGCACAGATACGCAGTATTTT	CASSPRTSTDTQYF
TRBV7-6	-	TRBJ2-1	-	TGTGCCAGCAGCCCCACCTTCTTGAGCGGGCAGTTCTTC	CASSPTFLSGQFF
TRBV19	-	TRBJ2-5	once	TGTGCCAGTAGTACGAGAATTCAAGAGACCCAGTACTTC	CASSTRIQETQYF
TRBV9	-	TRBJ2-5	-	TGTGCCAGCAGCGTCCAGGGGGGTCGGGAAGAGACCCAGTACTTC	CASSVQGGREETQYF
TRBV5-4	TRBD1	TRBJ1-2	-	TGTGCCAGCAGCTCATATACAGGGGCGGACTATGGCTACACCTTC	CASSSYTGADYGYTF
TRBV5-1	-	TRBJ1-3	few	TGCGCCAGCAGCGGGGGGTTAGGTTCTGGAAACACCATATATTTT	CASSGGLGSGNTIYF
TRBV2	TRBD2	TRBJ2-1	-	TGTGCCAGCAGGAGGGAGGGAGGACCCTCTTATGAGCAGTTCTTC	CASRREGGPSYEQFF
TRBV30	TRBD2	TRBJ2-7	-	TGTGCCTGGTCGGGACTAGCAATTTACGAGCAGTACTTC	CAWSGLAIYEQYF
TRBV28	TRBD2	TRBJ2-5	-	TGTGCCAGCAGTTTCCTAGCGGGGCAAGAGACCCAGTACTTC	CASSFLAGQETQYF